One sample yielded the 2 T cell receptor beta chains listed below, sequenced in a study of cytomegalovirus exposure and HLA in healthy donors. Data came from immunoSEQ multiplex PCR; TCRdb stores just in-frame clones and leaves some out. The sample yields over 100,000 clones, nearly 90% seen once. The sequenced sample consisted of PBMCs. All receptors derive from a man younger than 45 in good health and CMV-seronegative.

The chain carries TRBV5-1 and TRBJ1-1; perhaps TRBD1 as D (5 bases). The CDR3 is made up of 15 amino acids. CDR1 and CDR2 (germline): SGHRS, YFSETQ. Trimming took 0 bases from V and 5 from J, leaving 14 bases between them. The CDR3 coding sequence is TGCGCCAGCAGCTTGGTAGTGGCCCGGGGGACTGAAGCTTTCTTT. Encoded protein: CASSLVVARGTEAFF.

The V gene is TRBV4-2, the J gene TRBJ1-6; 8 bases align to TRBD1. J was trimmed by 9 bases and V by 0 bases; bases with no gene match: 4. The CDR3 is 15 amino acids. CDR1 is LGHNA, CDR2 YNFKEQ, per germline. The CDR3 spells CASSQEQGASSPLHF. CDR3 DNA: TGTGCCAGCAGCCAAGAGCAGGGGGCCTCTTCACCCCTCCACTTT.